A selection of T cell receptor beta chains follows, all from one sample in a study of CD8 T cells in Susac syndrome. TCRdb reprocessed the immunoSEQ multiplex PCR reads via MiXCR and lists one record per CDR3 protein. The data show around 140,000 distinct CDR3 sequences, with around 95% seen just once and 0.11% held by the top ten. Sequencing was carried out using CD4+ T cells from PBMCs. All receptors come from a human donor with multiple sclerosis. Both conserved end residues are part of each CDR3.

V	J	CDR3
TRBV7-3	TRBJ2-7	CASSIDTLYEQYF
TRBV24-1	TRBJ2-7	CATSDPTGSGRSYEQYF
TRBV20-1	TRBJ2-1	CSHRSGINYNEQFF
TRBV5-1	TRBJ2-7	CASSLIVGPASYEQYF
TRBV13	TRBJ2-1	CASSLTGVGEQFF
TRBV6-5	TRBJ2-5	CASSYTGGIETQYF
TRBV5-1	TRBJ2-7	CASSLAKGTDYEQYF
TRBV12-3/TRBV12-4	TRBJ1-3	CASREPGLGDTIYF
TRBV12-3/TRBV12-4	TRBJ1-3	CASTAGNTIYF
TRBV12-3/TRBV12-4	TRBJ1-2	CASSLAGPPTYGYTF
TRBV28	TRBJ2-5	CASQDRTRQETQYF
TRBV5-1	TRBJ2-1	CASSAVAGDFDEQFF
TRBV12-3/TRBV12-4	TRBJ2-7	CASGEGGGYEQYF
TRBV18	TRBJ1-1	CASSPGQMNTEAFF
TRBV27	TRBJ2-7	CATSTGLGRSYEQYF
TRBV20-1	TRBJ1-2	CSARADRDGYTF
TRBV30	TRBJ2-1	CAWSQGLAGGQFF
TRBV20-1	TRBJ2-5	CSARVRGRGLETQYF
TRBV28	TRBJ2-6	CASRMAGKGSGANVLTF
TRBV13	TRBJ2-3	CASSSGTSGIIDTQYF
TRBV20-1	TRBJ2-1	CSARADSSYNEQFF
TRBV12-3/TRBV12-4	TRBJ1-4	CASSFVQGGEKLFF
TRBV18	TRBJ2-7	CASSPLAGNIDEQYF
TRBV7-3	TRBJ1-1	CASSLRARREAFF
TRBV27	TRBJ2-4	CASSSVSLAKNIQYF
TRBV2	TRBJ1-2	CASSEAHRGESDGYTF
TRBV29-1	TRBJ2-2	CSVGGPGGTGELFF
TRBV12-3/TRBV12-4	TRBJ1-6	CASSTVSSGANSPLHF
TRBV9	TRBJ1-2	CASSEVGSLGYTF
TRBV19	TRBJ1-5	CASSINLGQPQHF
TRBV7-6	TRBJ2-1	CASSLSLRSNNEQFF
TRBV12-3/TRBV12-4	TRBJ2-1	CASSTTVGYNEQFF
TRBV27	TRBJ2-7	CASSLMGGSRLEQYF
TRBV15	TRBJ2-7	CATSRGLQGTYEQYF
TRBV5-1	TRBJ2-7	CASRPGQGARTSSYEQYF
TRBV9	TRBJ2-1	CASSVVASGRAHNEQFF
TRBV20-1	TRBJ2-7	CSARDAQGATYEQYF
TRBV4-2	TRBJ2-2	CASSQDRRASSGELFF
TRBV29-1	TRBJ2-3	CSVEAPSRATDTQYF
TRBV3-1	TRBJ2-3	CASSQDQKVAWDTQYF
TRBV7-8	TRBJ2-7	CASSPLRGAGEQYF
TRBV6-2/TRBV6-3	TRBJ2-1	CATGLMGFSNEQFF
TRBV27	TRBJ2-7	CASSRGLGTIHF
TRBV6-6	TRBJ1-2	CASRNRDIHGYTF
TRBV7-9	TRBJ1-1	CASSLRDPGTEAFF
TRBV27	TRBJ1-2	CASGGQVYGYTF
TRBV5-1	TRBJ1-4	CASSPSGQISEKLFF
TRBV3-1	TRBJ2-1	CASSRGGDEQFF
TRBV27	TRBJ1-3	CASSLAGSYSGNTIYF
TRBV12-3/TRBV12-4	TRBJ2-5	CASSFSVSQETQYF
TRBV14	TRBJ1-1	CASSQDLVSGLNTEAFF
TRBV4-3	TRBJ2-1	CASSQALGMYNEQFF